Listed here are 9 T cell receptor beta chains from one sample, sequenced in a study of T cells in tuberculosis. The table came from immunoSEQ multiplex PCR; TCRdb's copy has only in-frame clones and leaves some out. The data hold 25,000 to 35,000 clones, with more than 85% observed a single time. The source material was PBMCs. The receptors derive from a donor aged 10 to 29 with latent tuberculosis or without tuberculosis infection.

This clone has only one observation. This chain joins TRBV19 and TRBJ2-3; the D gene is possibly TRBD2 (5 bases). Trimming shortened V by 2 bases and J by 1 base, and 10 bases separated the two germline ends. This CDR3 contains 15 residues. Germline CDR1 and CDR2: LNHDA and SQIVND (reference sequence). CDR3 sequence reads: CASSISVLGTDTQYF. The CDR3 region has the DNA TGTGCCAGTAGTATATCGGTACTAGGCACAGATACGCAGTATTTT.

The chain combines TRBV21-1 with TRBJ1-4. TRBV21-1 is a documented pseudogene. The CDR3 loop spans 17 amino acids. The CDR3 bases are TGTGCCAGCACCAAGGGGAGGTGGGGGGATGATAATGAAAAACTGTTTTTT. Translated: CASTKGRWGDDNEKLFF.

V gene TRBV10-3 combines with J gene TRBJ2-3; maybe TRBD2 (5 bases). The CDR3 is 14 amino acids. Trimming removed 1 base from V and 2 bases from J, with 7 bases in between. The germline V gene has CDR1 ENHRY and CDR2 SYGVKD. The DNA of the CDR3 is TGTGCCATCAGTGAGTTGGACTTCACAGATACGCAGTATTTT. It codes for CAISELDFTDTQYF.

V gene TRBV6-5 combines with J gene TRBJ2-1, with unresolved D. V gave up 0 bases and J gave up 4 bases, with 7 bases separating them. The CDR3 has 14 amino acids. Germline V gene sequence: CDR1 MNHEY, CDR2 SVGAGI. The CDR3 here is CASSYSELYNEQFF. In nucleotides, the CDR3 is TGTGCCAGCAGTTACTCTGAACTTTACAATGAGCAGTTCTTC.

V and J are TRBV7-6 and TRBJ1-5; a possible D gene is TRBD1 (6 bases). Germline V gives CDR1 SGHVS, CDR2 FNYEAQ. This CDR3 contains 15 residues. V lost 2 bases, J lost 7 bases, and 15 bases lay in between. DNA of the CDR3: TGTGCCAGCAGCTTAAGGGGGGGGCTCGACCAGCCCCAGCATTTT. It specifies CASSLRGGLDQPQHF. Complete variable domain (other parts from reference TRBV7-6 and TRBJ1-5): GAGVSQSPRYKVTKRGQDVALRCDPISGHVSLYWYRQALGQGPEFLTYFNYEAQQDKSGLPNDRFSAERPEGSISTLTIQRTEQRDSAMYRCASSLRGGLDQPQHFGDGTRLSIL.

This rearrangement joins TRBV7-9 to TRBJ2-7; no clear D. Germline loops: CDR1 SEHNR, CDR2 FQNEAQ (reference sequence). CDR3 length equals 12 residues. Trimming removed 5 bases at V and 8 bases at J, with 13 bases between. In DNA, the CDR3 is TGTGCCAGCAGCCCCACGAGGTTAAAGCAGTACTTC. Its protein product is CASSPTRLKQYF.

J is TRBJ1-3 and V is TRBV11-2, with a tentative D call TRBD1 (5 bases). The CDR3 has 14 residues. Trimming shortened V by 1 base and J by 4 bases, and 8 bases separated the two germline ends. CDR1 SGHAT and CDR2 FQNNGV come from the germline V gene. The DNA of the CDR3 is TGTGCCAGCAGCTTAGGGGGGGACGGAAACACCATATATTTT. The encoded protein is CASSLGGDGNTIYF.

The chain uses TRBV27 and TRBJ2-3, with 12 nucleotides matching TRBD2. Germline trimming cut 5 bases from V and 1 base from J; bases unmatched to any gene: 10. The CDR3 consists of 18 residues. Germline CDR1 MNHEY, CDR2 SMNVEV (reference sequence). The CDR3 loop reads CASSPWTSGENGTDTQYF. CDR3 bases: TGTGCCAGCAGTCCATGGACTAGCGGGGAGAATGGCACAGATACGCAGTATTTT.

The chain links TRBV19 to TRBJ1-5; tentatively, D is TRBD1 (6 bases). There are 15 residues in the CDR3. V was pared by 6 bases and J by 5 bases, with 17 bases between. CDR1 and CDR2 (germline): LNHDA, SQIVND (reference sequence). The CDR3 protein is CASSPGTTTYQPQHF. The CDR3 nucleotides read TGTGCCAGTAGCCCCGGGACAACTACTTATCAGCCCCAGCATTTT.